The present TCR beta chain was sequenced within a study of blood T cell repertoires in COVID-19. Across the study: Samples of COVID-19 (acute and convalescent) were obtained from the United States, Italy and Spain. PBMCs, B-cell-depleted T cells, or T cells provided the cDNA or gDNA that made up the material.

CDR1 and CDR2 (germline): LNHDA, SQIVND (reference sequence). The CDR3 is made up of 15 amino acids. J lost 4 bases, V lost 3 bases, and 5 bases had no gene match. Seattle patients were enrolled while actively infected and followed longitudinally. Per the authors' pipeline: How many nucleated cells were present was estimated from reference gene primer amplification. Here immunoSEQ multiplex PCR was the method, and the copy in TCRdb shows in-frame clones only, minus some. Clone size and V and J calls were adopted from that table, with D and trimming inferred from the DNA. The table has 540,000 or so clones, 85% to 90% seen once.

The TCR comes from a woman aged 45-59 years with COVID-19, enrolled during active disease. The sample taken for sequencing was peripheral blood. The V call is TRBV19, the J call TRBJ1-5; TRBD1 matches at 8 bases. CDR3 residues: CASSILRQGNQPQHF. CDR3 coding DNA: TGTGCCAGTAGTATTCTTAGACAGGGGAATCAGCCCCAGCATTTT.